One and the same sample provided the 30 T cell receptor beta chains below, sequenced in a study of T cell responses to AZD1222 COVID-19 vaccine. Measured with immunoSEQ multiplex PCR; TCRdb has only the in-frame clones, and not every one. The data hold approximately 110,000 clones, with 88% observed a single time. The sample in question was peripheral blood, obtained on day 0 of AZD1222 vaccination. The receptors were gathered from an adult in good health.

V is TRBV14 and J is TRBJ1-3; 7 bases map to TRBD1. V lost 4 bases to trimming and J lost 11 bases; unmatched junction nucleotides: 8. Germline-derived CDR1 and CDR2 are SGHDN and FVKESK. CDR3 size: 13 residues. The CDR3 reads CASSLNQGVAIYF. DNA of the CDR3: TGTGCCAGCAGCCTCAACCAGGGGGTCGCCATATATTTT.

CDR3 loop: CSVDRVQGGYTF. The CDR3 region has the DNA TGCAGCGTTGACCGGGTTCAAGGTGGCTACACCTTC. The rearrangement joins TRBV29-1 to TRBJ1-2; D ambiguous. The CDR3 has 12 residues. V was trimmed by 3 bases and J by 7 bases, leaving 12 bases between them. Germline-derived CDR1 and CDR2 are SQVTM and ANQGSEA.

This sequence joins TRBV15 and TRBJ2-7; TRBD2 matches at 9 bases. With 3 bases clipped from V and 7 bases from J, the junction kept 16 bases outside the gene matches. The length of the CDR3 is 17 residues. From germline, CDR1 is LNHNV and CDR2 YYDKDF (reference sequence). CDR3 amino acids: CATSSGPAMASGEEQYF. The CDR3 coding sequence is TGTGCCACCAGCAGTGGCCCAGCTATGGCTAGCGGGGAAGAGCAGTACTTC.

The gene calls are TRBV7-9 and TRBJ1-4; TRBD1 is a possible D gene (6 bases). Germline values: CDR1 SEHNR, CDR2 FQNEAQ (reference sequence). V was cut by 5 bases and J by 4 bases, with 11 bases left in between. The CDR3 is 14 amino acids. The CDR3 coding sequence is TGTGCCAGCAGCCCAGGGGCCATTAATGAAAAACTGTTTTTT. Amino acid sequence: CASSPGAINEKLFF.

This clone is a singleton in its sample. This chain connects TRBV6-5 to TRBJ1-5; D is unclear. V lost 6 bases and J lost 4, with 10 bases in between. This CDR3 region has 13 residues. Germline V lookup: CDR1 MNHEY, CDR2 SVGAGI. CDR3 loop: CASRGSLNQPQHF. CDR3 nucleotide sequence: TGTGCCAGCAGGGGCAGCTTAAATCAGCCCCAGCATTTT.

In DNA, the CDR3 is TGCGCCAGCAGCCATGGGTACGACACAGATACGCAGTATTTT. Residues: CASSHGYDTDTQYF. The chain combines TRBV5-1 with TRBJ2-3; D gene uncertain. CDR1 and CDR2 from the germline V gene are SGHRS and YFSETQ. The CDR3 loop spans 14 amino acids. V was trimmed by 4 bases and J by 2 bases, leaving 11 bases between them.

The chain recombines TRBV28 with TRBJ2-1, with 12 positions matching TRBD2. V trimming: 8 bases; J trimming: 7 bases; junction bases outside the gene matches: 6. Germline CDR1 reads MDHEN; CDR2 reads SYDVKM. This CDR3 has 14 amino acids. The CDR3 DNA reads TGTGCCAGCCACTCTAGCGGGAGGGGTAATGAGCAGTTCTTC. This codes for CASHSSGRGNEQFF. The variable domain in full, with the rest retrieved from reference TRBV28 and TRBJ2-1, is DVKVTQSSRYLVKRTGEKVFLECVQDMDHENMFWYRQDPGLGLRLIYFSYDVKMKEKGDIPEGYSVSREKKERFSLILESASTNQTSMYLCASHSSGRGNEQFFGPGTRLTVL.

This rearrangement joins TRBV18 to TRBJ1-3, with unresolved D. The CDR3 covers 14 residues. Germline V lookup: CDR1 KGHSH, CDR2 LQKENI. The V end lost 3 bases, the J end lost 2 bases, and 8 bases lay between the germline ends. CDR3 sequence reads: CASSPGLTGNTIYF. The CDR3 nucleotides read TGTGCCAGCTCACCCGGGCTAACTGGAAACACCATATATTTT.

The rearrangement joins TRBV27 to TRBJ2-1, with TRBD2 matching over 8 bases. The CDR3 has 16 amino acids. J lost 3 bases, V lost 6 bases, and 10 bases had no gene match. Germline CDR1 reads MNHEY; CDR2 reads SMNVEV (reference sequence). CDR3 region: CASSPLSGIVYNEQFF. As DNA, the CDR3 is TGTGCCAGCAGCCCTCTTAGCGGGATAGTCTACAATGAGCAGTTCTTC.

The chain uses TRBV7-9 and TRBJ2-1; D gene uncertain. This CDR3 is built from 14 residues. The germline V and J ends were trimmed by 4 bases and 7 bases, with 14 bases remaining between them. In germline, CDR1 is SEHNR, CDR2 FQNEAQ (reference sequence). CDR3 region: CASSSPVGWNEQFF. CDR3 bases: TGTGCCAGCAGCTCTCCCGTGGGGTGGAATGAGCAGTTCTTC.

The V call is TRBV3-1 (or the pseudogene TRBV3-2), the J call TRBJ2-3, with D perhaps assigned TRBD1 or TRBD2 (5 bases each). The CDR3 runs 11 residues. Deletions cut 8 bases from V and 8 bases from J, with 11 bases between. Per the germline V gene, CDR1 is LGHDT and CDR2 is YNNKEL (reference sequence). This chain's CDR3 is CASGGQGTQYF. CDR3 in DNA: TGTGCCAGCGGGGGTCAAGGTACGCAGTATTTT.

V is TRBV29-1 and J is TRBJ1-4; 9 bases match TRBD1. With V trimmed by 4 bases and J by 5 bases, 8 bases remained unmatched. The CDR3 is made up of 15 amino acids. Germline values: CDR1 SQVTM, CDR2 ANQGSEA. In nucleotides, the CDR3 is TGCAGCGTTGTCGATACCGGGACAGGGAATGAAAAACTGTTTTTT. Encoded protein: CSVVDTGTGNEKLFF.

The genes are TRBV27 and TRBJ1-6; D call uncertain. The V end lost 2 bases, the J end lost 7 bases, and 15 bases lay between the germline ends. The CDR3 length is 16 residues. Germline CDR1 MNHEY, CDR2 SMNVEV (reference sequence). The CDR3 DNA reads as TGTGCCAGCAGTTTAGGGTTTGGAGGGCGCAATTCACCCCTCCACTTT. Amino acid sequence: CASSLGFGGRNSPLHF.

The rearrangement joins TRBV27 to TRBJ1-1, with 7 bases aligning to TRBD1. Germline lookup yields CDR1 MNHEY and CDR2 SMNVEV (reference sequence). With 8 bases clipped from V and 1 base from J, the junction kept 4 bases outside the gene matches. This CDR3 spans 13 amino acids. In DNA, the CDR3 is TGTGCCAGCCAAGACAGGGAGAACACTGAAGCTTTCTTT. Protein: CASQDRENTEAFF.

V is TRBV7-2 and J is TRBJ1-1; D is unclear. The CDR3 contains 14 residues. Trimming stripped 3 bases from V and 7 bases from J, with 15 bases between. Per the germline V gene, CDR1 is SGHTA and CDR2 is FQGNSA. The CDR3 reads CASSLSGPSGEAFF. CDR3 DNA sequence: TGTGCCAGCAGCTTGAGCGGACCCAGCGGTGAAGCTTTCTTT.

This chain links TRBV5-1 with TRBJ2-7; 9 nucleotides align to TRBD2. With V trimmed by 3 bases and J by 2 bases, 6 bases remained unmatched. This CDR3 has 15 amino acids. CDR1 SGHRS and CDR2 YFSETQ come from the germline V gene. Here the CDR3 DNA reads TGCGCCAGCAGCTCTGGCGGGGGGGACGCCTACGAGCAGTACTTC. Amino acid sequence: CASSSGGGDAYEQYF.

V is TRBV3-1 (or the pseudogene TRBV3-2) and J is TRBJ2-2; 13 bases align to TRBD2. Germline-derived CDR1 and CDR2 are LGHDT and YNNKEL (reference sequence). The CDR3 has 19 amino acids. V lost 4 bases and J lost 6; bases outside the gene matches: 14. This chain's CDR3 is CASSPPPILAGGPAGELFF. The CDR3 bases are TGTGCCAGCAGCCCGCCACCGATACTAGCGGGAGGGCCCGCCGGGGAGCTGTTTTTT.

The rearrangement links TRBV5-6 to TRBJ2-3, with D hard to call. Per the germline V gene, CDR1 is SGHDT and CDR2 is YYEEEE. V was clipped by 2 bases and J by 0 bases, with 13 bases between them. The CDR3 covers 16 residues. The DNA for the CDR3 is TGTGCCAGCAGCTTAACCCCATCAGCTAGCACAGATACGCAGTATTTT. As protein: CASSLTPSASTDTQYF.

The rearrangement links TRBV10-3 to TRBJ2-5, with TRBD2 matching 12 bases. V lost 5 bases and J lost 4; bases outside the gene matches: 14. Per germline, CDR1 ENHRY and CDR2 SYGVKD. The CDR3 totals 18 residues. The CDR3, as DNA: TGTGCCATCAGTAGGGACAGACACCTAGCGGGAGGGGGAGAGACCCAGTACTTC. As protein: CAISRDRHLAGGGETQYF.

This sequence joins TRBV24-1 and TRBJ2-2; D is undetermined. The CDR3 totals 14 residues. Germline V gene sequence: CDR1 KGHDR, CDR2 SFDVKD. Trimming cost V 3 bases and J 6 bases, with 10 bases left between them. This CDR3 is CATSDGVAPGELFF. The CDR3, as DNA: TGTGCCACCAGTGATGGAGTTGCCCCCGGGGAGCTGTTTTTT.

The rearrangement links TRBV9 to TRBJ2-1; possibly TRBD1 for D (6 bases). Looked up from germline, CDR1 is SGDLS and CDR2 is YYNGEE. CDR3 size: 13 residues. Trimming cost V 3 bases and J 2 bases, with 6 bases left between them. In nucleotides, the CDR3 is TGTGCCAGCAGCGACAGGGCCTACAATGAGCAGTTCTTC. Protein: CASSDRAYNEQFF.

The chain links TRBV6-6 to TRBJ1-1; possible D gene TRBD1, 5 bases. The V end lost 5 bases, the J end lost 1 base, and 11 bases lay between the germline ends. The CDR3 totals 14 residues. Germline CDR1 and CDR2: MNHNY and SVGAGI (reference sequence). CDR3 sequence: CASSPTGPNTEAFF. The CDR3 DNA reads TGTGCCAGCAGTCCCACGGGGCCGAACACTGAAGCTTTCTTT.

The gene calls are TRBV11-3 and TRBJ2-3; D not certain. Germline lookup yields CDR1 SGHNT and CDR2 YENEEA. V dropped 1 base and J dropped 4 bases, with 9 bases sitting between them. The CDR3 is made up of 14 amino acids. CDR3 loop: CASSLGLSSDTQYF. The CDR3 region has the DNA TGTGCCAGCAGCTTAGGGTTGTCTTCAGATACGCAGTATTTT.

The genes are TRBV4-1 and TRBJ1-1; D is unresolved. The CDR3 loop spans 17 amino acids. The germline gives CDR1 MGHRA, CDR2 YSYEKL. Trimming took off 0 bases at V and 4 bases at J, with 18 bases between the two ends. DNA for the CDR3: TGCGCCAGCAGCCAAGATCCTCCCGGCAGAGGTAGCACTGAAGCTTTCTTT. This codes for CASSQDPPGRGSTEAFF.

The J gene is TRBJ1-1, the V gene TRBV27; D perhaps matches TRBD1 (6 bases). Per germline, CDR1 MNHEY and CDR2 SMNVEV (reference sequence). CDR3 size: 14 residues. The germline V and J ends were trimmed by 4 bases and 2 bases, with 11 bases remaining between them. In DNA form, the CDR3 reads TGTGCCAGCAGTTCAGGACAGCCAAACACTGAAGCTTTCTTT. Translation gives CASSSGQPNTEAFF.

This sequence joins TRBV2 and TRBJ1-6; TRBD1 is a possible D gene (5 bases). Trimming left V 7 bases short and J 6 bases short, with 13 bases between. This CDR3 is 14 amino acids long. Per germline, CDR1 SNHLY and CDR2 FYNNEI. The CDR3 protein is CASTMAGSNSPLHF. The CDR3 DNA reads TGTGCCAGCACAATGGCAGGGTCTAATTCACCCCTCCACTTT. Combining the CDR3 with reference TRBV2 and TRBJ1-6 gives the whole variable domain EPEVTQTPSHQVTQMGQEVILRCVPISNHLYFYWYRQILGQKVEFLVSFYNNEISEKSEIFDDQFSVERPDGSNFTLKIRSTKLEDSAMYFCASTMAGSNSPLHFGNGTRLTVT.

V and J are TRBV6-5 and TRBJ2-3, with D perhaps given as TRBD1 or TRBD2 (6 bases each). This CDR3 comprises 13 residues. The V end was cut by 10 bases, the J end by 5 bases, with 16 bases between. Looked up from germline, CDR1 is MNHEY and CDR2 is SVGAGI. Written as DNA, the CDR3 is TGTGCCACTGAGGGGGGTGGCGTAGATACGCAGTATTTT. It encodes CATEGGGVDTQYF.

The V call is TRBV7-9, the J call TRBJ1-3, with 8 bases matching TRBD1. The CDR3 contains 15 residues. Germline V gene data show CDR1 as SEHNR and CDR2 as FQNEAQ (reference sequence). Trimming at V came to 5 bases and at J to 2 bases, leaving 5 bases not matched to a gene. The DNA for the CDR3 is TGTGCCAGCAGCACGGGGGACAGGCCTGGAAACACCATATATTTT. As protein: CASSTGDRPGNTIYF.

The chain is built from TRBV19 and TRBJ1-2, with a weak D call TRBD1 (5 bases). The CDR3 extends over 14 amino acids. The V end lost 5 bases, the J end lost 7 bases, and 17 bases lay between the germline ends. Germline CDR1 reads LNHDA; CDR2 reads SQIVND (reference sequence). The CDR3, as DNA: TGTGCCAGTAGTGTAACCGGGACCCCGAGTGGCTACACCTTC. Protein sequence: CASSVTGTPSGYTF.

The chain employs TRBV19 and TRBJ1-6; D gene uncertain. Deletions cut 4 bases from V and 7 bases from J, with 17 bases between. From germline, CDR1 is LNHDA and CDR2 SQIVND (reference sequence). The CDR3 consists of 16 residues. CDR3 coding DNA: TGTGCCAGTAGTACCTTCGGGGAAACGAGGAATTCACCCCTCCACTTT. Encoded protein: CASSTFGETRNSPLHF.